This passage covers 21 T cell receptor beta chains from one sample sequenced in a study of PD-1 blockade in classical Hodgkin lymphoma. Repertoires were generated with immunoSEQ multiplex PCR, while TCRdb's copy carries only in-frame clones and drops some. The data show roughly 13,000 clones, around nine tenths seen once. With no exception, relapse followed autologous stem cell transplantation in all patients, and brentuximab vedotin exposure varied. The sample here was peripheral blood mononuclear cells (PBMCs), taken at baseline. Every receptor here comes from a human donor with classical Hodgkin lymphoma.

The chain links TRBV6-5 to TRBJ2-1; D gene uncertain. The V and J ends lost 5 bases and 0 bases respectively, with 8 bases between them. The CDR3 runs 14 residues. CDR1 MNHEY and CDR2 SVGAGI come from the germline V gene. In DNA form, the CDR3 reads TGTGCCAGCAGTGATATCCGCTCCTACAATGAGCAGTTCTTC. It codes for CASSDIRSYNEQFF.

V gene TRBV9 combines with J gene TRBJ1-1; D ambiguous. Germline CDR1 and CDR2: SGDLS and YYNGEE. Trimming removed 4 bases at V and 4 bases at J, with 17 bases between. The CDR3 sequence is 15 residues long. The CDR3, as DNA: TGTGCCAGCAGCTCCCAGGCGGGGTTGGGCACTGAAGCTTTCTTT. The encoded protein is CASSSQAGLGTEAFF.

The DNA of the CDR3 is TGTGCCAGCAGTGAGTTCACCGGGACAGGGAGCACAGATACGCAGTATTTT. Translation gives CASSEFTGTGSTDTQYF. The chain has TRBV6-1 and TRBJ2-3; 9 nucleotides line up with TRBD1. CDR3 length equals 17 residues. J was trimmed by 0 bases and V by 3 bases; bases with no gene match: 7. Germline V CDR1 and CDR2: MNHNS, SASEGT.

The count of this clone is one. The rearrangement joins TRBV9 to TRBJ1-4; D remains ambiguous. V gave up 4 bases and J gave up 4 bases, with 17 bases separating them. Germline loops: CDR1 SGDLS, CDR2 YYNGEE. The CDR3 has 16 residues. CDR3 nucleotides: TGTGCCAGCAGCTCCGGTCCACCAAAGCTTAATGAAAAACTGTTTTTT. It codes for CASSSGPPKLNEKLFF. The full variable domain, in which reference TRBV9 and TRBJ1-4 provide the parts outside the CDR3, is DSGVTQTPKHLITATGQRVTLRCSPRSGDLSVYWYQQSLDQGLQFLIQYYNGEERAKGNILERFSAQQFPDLHSELNLSSLELGDSALYFCASSSGPPKLNEKLFFGSGTQLSVL.

This chain uses TRBV7-2 with TRBJ2-7; a weak D match, TRBD1 (5 bases). V gave up 2 bases and J gave up 1 base, with 15 bases separating them. The CDR3 totals 16 residues. Germline V gene data show CDR1 as SGHTA and CDR2 as FQGNSA. The CDR3 region is CASSLPHSRQSYEQYF. The CDR3 nucleotides are TGTGCCAGCAGCTTACCTCATTCAAGACAGTCCTACGAGCAGTACTTC.

The rearrangement joins TRBV5-1 to TRBJ2-4; 10 bases align to TRBD2. V gave up 4 bases and J gave up 9 bases; unmatched junction bases: 7. The germline V gene has CDR1 SGHRS and CDR2 YFSETQ. The CDR3 is 14 amino acids. The CDR3 here is CASSPGLAPLIQYF. The CDR3 nucleotides read TGCGCCAGCAGCCCGGGACTAGCGCCACTCATTCAGTACTTC.

The gene calls are TRBV2 and TRBJ1-2; D gene unclear. The CDR3 spans 13 residues. The V gene's germline CDR1 is SNHLY and CDR2 FYNNEI. V was cut by 2 bases and J by 2 bases, with 6 bases left in between. The CDR3 here is CASSEKGNYGYTF. The DNA of the CDR3 is TGTGCCAGCAGTGAAAAGGGAAACTATGGCTACACCTTC.

This chain links TRBV20-1 with TRBJ1-2, with TRBD1 as a possible D gene (5 bases). The CDR3 is 11 residues long. CDR1 is DFQATT and CDR2 is SNEGSKA in the germline V gene (reference sequence). Trimming stripped 8 bases from V and 4 bases from J, with 11 bases between. The CDR3 protein is CSLVRGYGYTF. In DNA form, the CDR3 reads TGCAGTCTAGTGAGGGGCTATGGCTACACCTTC.

The J gene is TRBJ2-1, the V gene TRBV25-1; 9 bases line up with TRBD2. CDR1 and CDR2 (germline): MGHDK, SYGVNS. The CDR3 contains 15 residues. Unmatched junction bases numbered 5, after V lost 1 base and J lost 7 bases. The CDR3 loop is CASSESFLAGNEQFF. In nucleotides, the CDR3 is TGTGCCAGCAGTGAATCTTTCCTAGCGGGAAATGAGCAGTTCTTC.

This rearrangement joins TRBV5-1 to TRBJ2-2, with D tentatively TRBD2 (5 bases). Looked up from germline, CDR1 is SGHRS and CDR2 is YFSETQ. The CDR3 is 13 amino acids. Trimming removed 7 bases at V and 1 base at J, with 8 bases between. In DNA, the CDR3 is TGCGCCAGCCTCGGGGTGAACACCGGGGAGCTGTTTTTT. This sequence encodes CASLGVNTGELFF.

V and J are TRBV28 and TRBJ2-1; 12 bases match TRBD2. J was trimmed by 7 bases and V by 3 bases; bases with no gene match: 7. The CDR3 is 16 residues long. Germline V gene data show CDR1 as MDHEN and CDR2 as SYDVKM. The CDR3 here is CASSLSRTSGMNEQFF. CDR3 DNA sequence: TGTGCCAGCAGTTTGTCACGGACTAGCGGGATGAATGAGCAGTTCTTC.

This clone was recorded only once. The chain couples TRBV6-5 to TRBJ2-7; D gene uncertain. V was pared by 6 bases and J by 1 base, with 7 bases between. This CDR3 spans 12 amino acids. The germline gives CDR1 MNHEY, CDR2 SVGAGI. CDR3 residues: CASSLSSYEQYF. The CDR3 coding sequence is TGTGCCAGCAGCCTTAGTTCCTACGAGCAGTACTTC.

The gene calls are TRBV6-5 and TRBJ1-6, with D maybe TRBD1 (6 bases). The CDR3 consists of 13 residues. Trimming shortened V by 10 bases and J by 8 bases, and 15 bases separated the two germline ends. The germline V gene encodes CDR1 MNHEY and CDR2 SVGAGI. The CDR3 region is CATGPGEYSPLHF. In DNA, the CDR3 is TGTGCCACCGGACCAGGGGAATATTCACCCCTCCACTTT.

The V gene is TRBV6-6, the J gene TRBJ2-7, with D maybe TRBD2 (7 bases). V was pared by 4 bases and J by 3 bases, with 13 bases between. CDR1 and CDR2 (germline): MNHNY, SVGAGI (reference sequence). The CDR3 extends over 14 amino acids. The CDR3 sequence is CASSLAGASYEQYF. The CDR3 DNA reads TGTGCCAGCAGTTTGGCGGGGGCGAGCTACGAGCAGTACTTC.

The chain employs TRBV11-2 and TRBJ1-4; D not certain. Trimming shortened V by 5 bases and J by 0 bases, and 10 bases separated the two germline ends. The CDR3 is 15 amino acids. Germline values: CDR1 SGHAT, CDR2 FQNNGV. The CDR3 bases are TGTGCCAGCAGCCCCTCGGTGGCAACTAATGAAAAACTGTTTTTT. Its translation: CASSPSVATNEKLFF. Full variable domain (rest looked up from reference TRBV11-2 and TRBJ1-4): EAGVAQSPRYKIIEKRQSVAFWCNPISGHATLYWYQQILGQGPKLLIQFQNNGVVDDSQLPKDRFSAERLKGVDSTLKIQPAKLEDSAVYLCASSPSVATNEKLFFGSGTQLSVL.

This chain uses TRBV27 with TRBJ1-4; unclear D gene. This CDR3 is built from 15 residues. The germline V gene has CDR1 MNHEY and CDR2 SMNVEV (reference sequence). Trimming removed 6 bases from V and 6 bases from J, with 17 bases in between. The DNA for the CDR3 is TGTGCCAGCAGCCTGACGGGGTCAACCTATGAAAAACTGTTTTTT. It codes for CASSLTGSTYEKLFF.

V usage is TRBV6-1 and J usage is TRBJ2-7, with TRBD1 matching over 11 bases. Germline V gives CDR1 MNHNS, CDR2 SASEGT. Trimming removed 6 bases from V and 4 bases from J; junction bases left unmatched: 8. This CDR3 comprises 15 residues. The DNA of the CDR3 is TGTGCCAGCAGAACGTTGGGGACAGGGGGATACGAGCAGTACTTC. Encoded protein: CASRTLGTGGYEQYF.

The V call is TRBV7-9, the J call TRBJ1-6; TRBD1 is a possible D gene (5 bases). Trimming took 3 bases from V and 9 from J, leaving 9 bases between them. From germline, CDR1 is SEHNR and CDR2 FQNEAQ (reference sequence). CDR3 size: 13 residues. The CDR3 spells CASSFQGGSPLHF. The CDR3 DNA reads as TGTGCCAGCAGCTTTCAGGGAGGTTCACCCCTCCACTTT.

The genes are TRBV27 and TRBJ2-7; unclear D gene. Trimming cost V 4 bases and J 2 bases, with 18 bases left between them. Germline CDR1 MNHEY, CDR2 SMNVEV (reference sequence). The CDR3 spans 16 residues. The CDR3 DNA reads TGTGCCAGCAGTTCCTCGAGTACAGTACTTACCTACGAGCAGTACTTC. Translated, it gives CASSSSSTVLTYEQYF.

The genes are TRBV18 and TRBJ1-5; 11 bases line up with TRBD1. Losses at the gene ends were 3 bases for V and 5 bases for J; bases not matched to a gene: 3. The germline V gene encodes CDR1 KGHSH and CDR2 LQKENI. This CDR3 is 15 amino acids long. The CDR3 spells CASSPGTGGDQPQHF. The DNA of the CDR3 is TGTGCCAGCTCACCCGGGACAGGGGGAGATCAGCCCCAGCATTTT.

This chain connects TRBV10-2 to TRBJ1-3; D may be TRBD1 (5 bases). Trimming stripped 2 bases from V and 2 bases from J, with 16 bases between. CDR3 length: 17 amino acids. CDR1 is WSHSY, CDR2 SAAADI, per germline. CDR3 loop: CASSEGGRGLTGNTIYF. In nucleotides, the CDR3 is TGCGCCAGCAGTGAGGGGGGAAGAGGGCTGACTGGAAACACCATATATTTT.